These 29 T cell receptor beta chains were all obtained from the same sample, sequenced in a study of shared clonotypes between healthy human individuals. Profiling relied on immunoSEQ multiplex PCR, and the TCRdb table lists in-frame clones only, not all of them. The top ten hold about 1.2% of the sample, which has some 1.5 million clones, more than 95% seen once. What was sequenced was naive CD4+ T cells sorted from blood. Subset in this sample: CD45RA+ positively selected. The receptors originated from a man aged 30-40 years in good health.

V is TRBV4-3 and J is TRBJ1-5, with D unresolved. CDR3 size: 13 residues. In germline, CDR1 is LGHNA, CDR2 YSLEER. Trimming took off 4 bases at V and 1 base at J, with 5 bases between the two ends. The CDR3 coding sequence is TGCGCCAGCAGCCTAGGGAGCAATCAGCCCCAGCATTTT. It codes for CASSLGSNQPQHF.

The chain couples TRBV7-2 to TRBJ1-5; D gene uncertain. The CDR3 length is 14 residues. CDR1 SGHTA and CDR2 FQGNSA come from the germline V gene. V was trimmed by 1 base and J by 5 bases, leaving 9 bases between them. CDR3 amino acids: CASSLGVAYQPQHF. CDR3 coding DNA: TGTGCCAGCAGCTTAGGGGTAGCATATCAGCCCCAGCATTTT.

V and J are TRBV7-3 and TRBJ2-1, with 13 bases fitting TRBD2. From germline, CDR1 is SGHTA and CDR2 FQGTGA. Trimming removed 4 bases from V and 5 bases from J; junction bases left unmatched: 5. CDR3 length: 16 amino acids. The CDR3 coding sequence is TGTGCCAGCAGCTCCGGGACTAGCGGGGTAAACAATGAGCAGTTCTTC. It yields the protein CASSSGTSGVNNEQFF.

The chain recombines TRBV6-6 with TRBJ2-7, with a tentative D call TRBD1 (6 bases). The V end was cut by 6 bases, the J end by 3 bases, with 9 bases between. CDR1 and CDR2 (germline): MNHNY, SVGAGI (reference sequence). This CDR3 is 12 amino acids long. The CDR3 loop reads CASRDSHYEQYF. The CDR3 region has the DNA TGTGCCAGCAGGGACAGTCACTACGAGCAGTACTTC.

This clone was seen once. The V gene is TRBV11-2, the J gene TRBJ2-1, with TRBD1 matching over 7 bases. CDR1 and CDR2 from the germline V gene are SGHAT and FQNNGV. The CDR3 loop spans 16 amino acids. The J segment lost 4 bases and the V segment lost 4 bases, leaving 10 bases of the junction unmatched. CDR3 in amino acids: CASSSTPGQIYNEQFF. In DNA, the CDR3 is TGTGCCAGCAGCTCTACACCGGGACAGATTTACAATGAGCAGTTCTTC.

This chain joins TRBV29-1 and TRBJ2-7; D unresolved. The CDR3 is made up of 12 amino acids. Trimming cost V 7 bases and J 7 bases, with 17 bases left between them. Per germline, CDR1 SQVTM and CDR2 ANQGSEA. CDR3 sequence reads: CSGAVDLGEQYF. The CDR3 DNA reads as TGCAGCGGGGCCGTAGACCTTGGGGAGCAGTACTTC.

The chain couples TRBV18 to TRBJ2-1; 7 positions agree with TRBD2. The germline V gene has CDR1 KGHSH and CDR2 LQKENI. CDR3 length: 17 residues. Trimming cost V 0 bases and J 1 base; bases outside gene matches: 6. CDR3 region: CASSPPGRERSYNEQFF. CDR3 nucleotide sequence: TGTGCCAGCTCACCACCGGGGCGGGAGAGATCCTACAATGAGCAGTTCTTC. Full variable domain (missing parts from reference TRBV18 and TRBJ2-1): NAGVMQNPRHLVRRRGQEARLRCSPMKGHSHVYWYRQLPEEGLKFMVYLQKENIIDESGMPKERFSAEFPKEGPSILRIQQVVRGDSAAYFCASSPPGRERSYNEQFFGPGTRLTVL.

The chain recombines TRBV6-1 with TRBJ2-1; no reliable D call. The V gene lost 6 bases and the J gene lost 0 bases, with 9 bases spanning the gap. Per germline, CDR1 MNHNS and CDR2 SASEGT. The CDR3 loop spans 14 amino acids. The CDR3 coding sequence is TGTGCCAGCAGACAAGCGAGCTCCTACAATGAGCAGTTCTTC. Translation gives CASRQASSYNEQFF.

The rearrangement uses TRBV6-5 and TRBJ1-1; a weak D match, TRBD1 (5 bases). The CDR3 runs 13 residues. V was shortened by 4 bases and J by 4 bases, with 10 bases between the two germline ends. Germline-derived CDR1 and CDR2 are MNHEY and SVGAGI. The CDR3 loop is CASSFRGTTEAFF. CDR3 nucleotide sequence: TGTGCCAGCAGTTTTAGGGGCACCACTGAAGCTTTCTTT.

The chain joins TRBV6-1 to TRBJ2-3, with D perhaps matching TRBD1 (5 bases). Trimming stripped 2 bases from V and 4 bases from J, with 10 bases between. CDR3 size: 14 residues. Germline loops: CDR1 MNHNS, CDR2 SASEGT. CDR3 nucleotides: TGTGCCAGCAGTGAATATAGGGGCGCAGATACGCAGTATTTT. This encodes CASSEYRGADTQYF.

The CDR3 region is CASSLGQSNYGYTF. Written as DNA, the CDR3 is TGTGCCAGCAGCTTAGGACAGAGCAACTATGGCTACACCTTC. V usage is TRBV11-3 and J usage is TRBJ1-2, with D possibly being TRBD1 (5 bases). The V and J ends lost 1 base and 2 bases respectively, with 8 bases between them. Germline CDR1 reads SGHNT; CDR2 reads YENEEA. This CDR3 contains 14 residues.

The chain couples TRBV27 to TRBJ2-7; the D is unclear. The CDR3 totals 13 residues. V gave up 5 bases and J gave up 1 base, with 9 bases separating them. Germline CDR1 reads MNHEY; CDR2 reads SMNVEV (reference sequence). The CDR3 DNA follows: TGTGCCAGCAGTACAGACATATCCTACGAGCAGTACTTC. Protein sequence: CASSTDISYEQYF.

The chain employs TRBV18 and TRBJ2-3, with D maybe TRBD1 (7 bases). Trimming removed 5 bases from V and 4 bases from J, with 13 bases in between. This CDR3 comprises 14 residues. Germline assignment: CDR1 KGHSH and CDR2 LQKENI. As DNA, the CDR3 is TGTGCCAGCTCAAGACAGGGAGGCCCAGATACGCAGTATTTT. Translation gives CASSRQGGPDTQYF.

The chain combines TRBV14 with TRBJ2-5, with 9 bases lining up with TRBD2. Germline V gene data show CDR1 as SGHDN and CDR2 as FVKESK. With 3 bases clipped from V and 3 bases from J, the junction kept 14 bases outside the gene matches. The CDR3 consists of 18 residues. This CDR3 reads CASSQSNRLADPKETQYF. The CDR3, as DNA: TGTGCCAGCAGCCAGTCGAATCGACTAGCGGACCCCAAAGAGACCCAGTACTTC.

As concerns this clone: Other nucleotide sequences from this sample produce the same CDR3. V and J are TRBV29-1 and TRBJ1-1, with TRBD1 as a possible D gene (5 bases). Trimming removed 6 bases from V and 1 base from J, with 9 bases in between. CDR3 length: 12 residues. CDR1 SQVTM and CDR2 ANQGSEA come from the germline V gene. The CDR3 region is CSVSDRNTEAFF. The CDR3 DNA reads TGCAGCGTATCAGACAGGAACACTGAAGCTTTCTTT.

The chain recombines TRBV5-1 with TRBJ2-4; the D is unclear. The V and J ends lost 1 base and 0 bases respectively, with 23 bases between them. The CDR3 totals 20 residues. Germline CDR1 is SGHRS and CDR2 is YFSETQ. This chain's CDR3 is CASSLNDARVGILAKNIQYF. DNA for the CDR3: TGCGCCAGCAGCTTGAATGACGCAAGGGTGGGGATACTAGCCAAAAACATTCAGTACTTC.

The chain employs TRBV27 and TRBJ2-5; 7 bases fit TRBD1. J lost 1 base, V lost 5 bases, and 7 bases had no gene match. The germline CDR1 and CDR2 sequences are MNHEY and SMNVEV (reference sequence). This CDR3 region has 15 residues. The CDR3 DNA reads as TGTGCCAGCAGTGAAGGGACAGCAGTCCAAGAGACCCAGTACTTC. It encodes CASSEGTAVQETQYF.

This sequence joins TRBV29-1 and TRBJ1-1; D may be TRBD1 (6 bases). The CDR3 contains 13 residues. Germline CDR1 and CDR2: SQVTM and ANQGSEA. V was trimmed by 6 bases and J by 6 bases, leaving 17 bases between them. The CDR3 nucleotides read TGCAGCGTCCGGGACACGGGGGGCCCTGAAGCTTTCTTT. It translates to CSVRDTGGPEAFF.

The chain combines TRBV7-9 with TRBJ1-2; D gene uncertain. Germline V gene data show CDR1 as SEHNR and CDR2 as FQNEAQ (reference sequence). This CDR3 region has 13 residues. V dropped 7 bases and J dropped 8 bases, with 17 bases sitting between them. CDR3 loop: CASNTPPEGGYTF. In nucleotides, the CDR3 is TGTGCCAGCAATACCCCCCCAGAAGGCGGCTACACCTTC.

This clone was seen a single time. The CDR3 loop is CASRRGVYYGYTF. CDR3 DNA sequence: TGTGCCAGCAGAAGAGGGGTGTATTATGGCTACACCTTC. This chain uses TRBV28 with TRBJ1-2; weak D call: TRBD1 (5 bases). V shed 6 bases and J shed 5 bases, with 13 bases lying between them. Germline CDR1 MDHEN, CDR2 SYDVKM. The CDR3 is made up of 13 amino acids.

The chain is built from TRBV11-2 and TRBJ2-7; 9 bases are a match to TRBD2. This CDR3 spans 14 amino acids. V shed 1 base, J shed 3 bases, and the junction held 1 base outside the gene matches. Germline CDR1 SGHAT, CDR2 FQNNGV. CDR3 in amino acids: CASSLGTSVYEQYF. The DNA for the CDR3 is TGTGCCAGCAGCTTAGGGACTAGCGTCTACGAGCAGTACTTC.

This chain joins TRBV5-6 and TRBJ2-7; 9 nucleotides match TRBD2. Unmatched junction bases numbered 11, after V lost 4 bases and J lost 6 bases. Germline-derived CDR1 and CDR2 are SGHDT and YYEEEE. The length of the CDR3 is 15 residues. CDR3 DNA: TGTGCCAGCAGCCCCCTGGGGCTAGCGGGAACCGAGCAGTACTTC. This translates into CASSPLGLAGTEQYF. The whole variable domain, remainder taken from reference TRBV5-6 and TRBJ2-7, is DAGVTQSPTHLIKTRGQQVTLRCSPKSGHDTVSWYQQALGQGPQFIFQYYEEEERQRGNFPDRFSGHQFPNYSSELNVNALLLGDSALYLCASSPLGLAGTEQYFGPGTRLTVT.

The gene calls are TRBV9 and TRBJ2-7; no clear D. V shed 2 bases and J shed 0 bases, with 15 bases lying between them. The CDR3 totals 16 residues. The germline CDR1 and CDR2 sequences are SGDLS and YYNGEE. CDR3 sequence: CASSVGFRESSYEQYF. CDR3 DNA: TGTGCCAGCAGCGTCGGTTTTCGAGAATCCTCCTACGAGCAGTACTTC.

The chain joins TRBV6-5 to TRBJ1-1, with D possibly TRBD1 on 6 matching bases. This CDR3 is 14 amino acids long. Germline V CDR1 and CDR2: MNHEY, SVGAGI. The germline V and J ends were trimmed by 7 bases and 1 base, with 13 bases remaining between them. CDR3 region: CASIQGRPNTEAFF. DNA for the CDR3: TGTGCCAGCATTCAGGGGCGGCCGAACACTGAAGCTTTCTTT.

The rearrangement uses TRBV6-5 and TRBJ2-7; 10 positions match TRBD2. The CDR3 sequence is 16 residues long. V was pared by 4 bases and J by 4 bases, with 10 bases of the junction left unmatched. CDR1 and CDR2 (germline): MNHEY, SVGAGI. The CDR3 here is CASSWDSSGGVYEQYF. The CDR3 DNA is TGTGCCAGCAGTTGGGATTCTAGCGGGGGCGTGTACGAGCAGTACTTC.

The gene calls are TRBV9 and TRBJ1-2; weak D call: TRBD1 (6 bases). V was clipped by 4 bases and J by 2 bases, with 12 bases between them. CDR1 and CDR2 (germline): SGDLS, YYNGEE. The CDR3 is 14 amino acids. In DNA form, the CDR3 reads TGTGCCAGCAGCCCATCGGACAGAAACTATGGCTACACCTTC. Translated, it gives CASSPSDRNYGYTF.

Points on this clone: The sample has other DNA sequences that encode this CDR3 too. The V gene is TRBV7-9, the J gene TRBJ2-3; D uncertain. V was pared by 2 bases and J by 1 base, with 4 bases between. This CDR3 is 13 amino acids long. Germline lookup yields CDR1 SEHNR and CDR2 FQNEAQ (reference sequence). The CDR3 sequence is CASSLTGTDTQYF. The CDR3 bases are TGTGCCAGCAGCTTAACTGGCACAGATACGCAGTATTTT. Supplemented by reference TRBV7-9 and TRBJ2-3, the full variable domain reads DTGVSQNPRHKITKRGQNVTFRCDPISEHNRLYWYRQTLGQGPEFLTYFQNEAQLEKSRLLSDRFSAERPKGSFSTLEIQRTEQGDSAMYLCASSLTGTDTQYFGPGTRLTVL.

This clone appeared once. This sequence joins TRBV28 and TRBJ2-4, with D hard to call. Trimming cost V 6 bases and J 0 bases, with 6 bases left between them. The germline V gene has CDR1 MDHEN and CDR2 SYDVKM. The CDR3 length is 13 residues. CDR3 region: CASRRLAKNIQYF. The CDR3 DNA reads as TGTGCCAGCAGACGGTTAGCCAAAAACATTCAGTACTTC.

CDR3 sequence reads: CASSQFPSGSDTDTQYF. CDR3 DNA sequence: TGCGCCAGCAGCCAGTTCCCTAGCGGGAGCGACACAGATACGCAGTATTTT. V usage is TRBV4-1 and J usage is TRBJ2-3, with TRBD2 identical over 10 bases. Germline V CDR1 and CDR2: MGHRA, YSYEKL. CDR3 length: 17 residues. V was pared by 3 bases and J by 2 bases, with 8 bases of the junction left unmatched.